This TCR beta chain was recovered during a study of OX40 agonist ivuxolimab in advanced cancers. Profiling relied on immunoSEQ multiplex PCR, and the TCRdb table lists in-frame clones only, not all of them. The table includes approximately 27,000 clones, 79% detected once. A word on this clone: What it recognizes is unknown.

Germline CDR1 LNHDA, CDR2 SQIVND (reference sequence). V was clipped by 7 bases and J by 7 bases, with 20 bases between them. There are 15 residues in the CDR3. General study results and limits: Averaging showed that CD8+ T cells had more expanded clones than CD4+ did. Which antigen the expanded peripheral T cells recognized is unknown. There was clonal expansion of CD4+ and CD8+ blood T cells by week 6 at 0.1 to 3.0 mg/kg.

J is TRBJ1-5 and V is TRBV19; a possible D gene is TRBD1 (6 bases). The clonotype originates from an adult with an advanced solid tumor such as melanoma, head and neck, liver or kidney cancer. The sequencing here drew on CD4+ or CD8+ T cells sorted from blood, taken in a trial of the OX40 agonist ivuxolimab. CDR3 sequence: CASTPGWGAKQPQHF. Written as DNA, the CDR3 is TGTGCCAGTACCCCTGGCTGGGGGGCTAAGCAGCCCCAGCATTTT.